This TCR beta chain stems from a study of blood T cells in healthy people across ages. Primed by a sample-barcoded 5' primer and a J-beta primer mix, a second PCR proceeded for about 7 to 12 cycles. TCRdb analysed the 5' RACE reads with MiXCR anew, one entry per CDR3 protein. The table records more than 500,000 distinct CDR3 sequences, roughly a quarter of them present only once. The germline V gene encodes CDR1 LGHNA and CDR2 YNFKEQ. V gave up 2 bases and J gave up 4 bases, with 20 bases separating them. The CDR3 length is 17 residues. These data also formed part of another study, on T cells of mothers and their children.

Sequencing used blood. V and J are TRBV4-2 and TRBJ1-2; D remains unclear. The origin of this receptor is a boy between 2 and 10 years old in good health. The CDR3 bases are TGTGCCAGCAGCCAATCGACTGTCGGAACATCCATCTATGGCTACACCTTC. Protein: CASSQSTVGTSIYGYTF.